This T cell receptor (beta chain) was recorded in a study of lymphopenia after photon versus proton radiotherapy. Measured with immunoSEQ multiplex PCR; TCRdb has only the in-frame clones, and not every one. This sample carries roughly 49,000 clones, approximately 92% of them seen once, and the ten largest clones take under 20%. On this clone: Its antigen is unknown.

The germline CDR1 and CDR2 sequences are SGHVS and FQNEAQ. The CDR3 sequence is 13 residues long. Between the trimmed V and J ends, which lost 5 bases and 5 bases, there was a span of 13 bases. Study-wide results and limits: Post-nadir TCR diversity decline inversely tracked overall survival among those who died. Only patients who died were analyzed for survival; proton advantage is unproven.

The source is a woman aged 40 to 50 with cholangiocarcinoma. The specimen was peripheral blood, collected from a patient treated with photon-based radiotherapy. This sequence joins TRBV7-8 and TRBJ2-7, with TRBD1 as a possible D gene (6 bases). CDR3 protein: CASSGRGRDEQYF. CDR3 nucleotide sequence: TGTGCCAGCAGCGGCAGGGGCAGGGACGAGCAGTACTTC.